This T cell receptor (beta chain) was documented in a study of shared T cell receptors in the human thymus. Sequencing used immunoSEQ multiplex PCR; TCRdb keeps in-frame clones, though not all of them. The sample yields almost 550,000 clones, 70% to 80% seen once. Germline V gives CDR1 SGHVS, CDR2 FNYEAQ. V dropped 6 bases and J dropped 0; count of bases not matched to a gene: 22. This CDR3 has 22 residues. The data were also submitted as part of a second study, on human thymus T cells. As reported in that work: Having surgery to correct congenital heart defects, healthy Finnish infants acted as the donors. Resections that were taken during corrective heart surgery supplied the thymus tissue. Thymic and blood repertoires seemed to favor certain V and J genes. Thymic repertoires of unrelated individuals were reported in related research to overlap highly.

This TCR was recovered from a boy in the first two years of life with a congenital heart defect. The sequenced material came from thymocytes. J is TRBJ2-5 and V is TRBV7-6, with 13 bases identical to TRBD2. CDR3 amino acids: CASSPGLAGVKRELWYQETQYF. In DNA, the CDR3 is TGTGCCAGCAGTCCTGGACTAGCGGGAGTGAAAAGAGAGTTATGGTACCAAGAGACCCAGTACTTC. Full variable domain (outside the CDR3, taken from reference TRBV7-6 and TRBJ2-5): GAGVSQSPRYKVTKRGQDVALRCDPISGHVSLYWYRQALGQGPEFLTYFNYEAQQDKSGLPNDRFSAERPEGSISTLTIQRTEQRDSAMYRCASSPGLAGVKRELWYQETQYFGPGTRLLVL.